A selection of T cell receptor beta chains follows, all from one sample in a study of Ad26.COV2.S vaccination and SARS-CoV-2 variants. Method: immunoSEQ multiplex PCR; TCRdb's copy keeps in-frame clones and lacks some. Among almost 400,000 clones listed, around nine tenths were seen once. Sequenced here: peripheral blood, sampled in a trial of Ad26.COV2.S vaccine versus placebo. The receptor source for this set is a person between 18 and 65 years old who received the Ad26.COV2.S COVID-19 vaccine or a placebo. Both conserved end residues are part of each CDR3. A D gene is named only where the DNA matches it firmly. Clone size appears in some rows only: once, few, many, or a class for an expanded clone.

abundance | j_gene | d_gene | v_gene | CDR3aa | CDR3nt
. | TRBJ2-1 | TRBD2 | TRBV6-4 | CASSRTSGQGEQFF | TGTGCCAGCAGTCGGACTAGCGGGCAAGGTGAGCAGTTCTTC
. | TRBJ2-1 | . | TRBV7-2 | CASSLGGWEVQFF | TGTGCCAGCAGCTTGGGGGGTTGGGAAGTTCAGTTCTTC
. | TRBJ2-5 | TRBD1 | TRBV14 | CASSQQTGDGTQYF | TGTGCCAGCAGCCAACAGACAGGGGACGGGACCCAGTACTTC
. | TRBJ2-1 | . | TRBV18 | CASSPPVVSNSYNEQFF | TGTGCCAGCTCACCACCGGTCGTCTCGAACTCCTACAATGAGCAGTTCTTC
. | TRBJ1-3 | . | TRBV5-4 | CASSLAGGNTIYF | TGTGCCAGCAGCTTGGCCGGTGGAAACACCATATATTTT
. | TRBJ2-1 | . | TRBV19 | CASSIGGNEQFF | TGTGCCAGTAGTATTGGGGGCAATGAGCAGTTCTTC
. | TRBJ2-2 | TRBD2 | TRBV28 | CASSSEAGVRTGELFF | TGTGCCAGCAGTTCAGAAGCGGGAGTAAGGACCGGGGAGCTGTTTTTT
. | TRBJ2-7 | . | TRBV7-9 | CASSFSSGVYEQYF | TGTGCCAGCAGCTTTAGTAGCGGTGTCTACGAGCAGTACTTC
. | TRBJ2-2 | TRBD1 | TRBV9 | CASSAEGGANTGELFF | TGTGCCAGCAGCGCGGAAGGGGGCGCGAACACCGGGGAGCTGTTTTTT
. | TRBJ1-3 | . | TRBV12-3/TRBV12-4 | CASSLRRGNTIYF | TGTGCCAGCAGTTTACGTCGGGGAAACACCATATATTTT
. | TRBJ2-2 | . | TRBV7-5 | CVRSTPGGAVDTGELFF | TGTGTCAGAAGCACCCCAGGGGGGGCAGTGGACACCGGGGAGCTGTTTTTT
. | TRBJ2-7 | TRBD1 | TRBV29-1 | CSVLPQGSHEQYF | TGCAGCGTCCTACCACAGGGGTCCCACGAGCAGTACTTC
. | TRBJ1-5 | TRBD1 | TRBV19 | CASRDRDQPQHF | TGTGCCAGTCGGGACAGGGACCAGCCCCAGCATTTT
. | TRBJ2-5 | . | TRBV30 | CAWSVNREGETQYF | TGTGCCTGGAGTGTAAACAGGGAGGGGGAGACCCAGTACTTC
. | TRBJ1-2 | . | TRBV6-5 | CASGPGDPNYGYTF | TGTGCCAGCGGTCCCGGGGACCCGAACTATGGCTACACCTTC
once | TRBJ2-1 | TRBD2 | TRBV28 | CASSASGASYNEQFF | TGTGCCAGCAGTGCGAGCGGGGCTTCCTACAATGAGCAGTTCTTC
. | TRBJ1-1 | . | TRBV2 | CASSSTMGLKTEAFF | TGTGCCAGCAGCTCGACCATGGGTTTAAAGACTGAAGCTTTCTTT
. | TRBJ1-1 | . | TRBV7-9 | CASALGIGQHTEAFF | TGTGCCAGCGCTTTGGGAATCGGGCAGCACACTGAAGCTTTCTTT
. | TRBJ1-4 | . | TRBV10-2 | CASSEQGSTNEKLFF | TGCGCCAGCAGTGAGCAGGGCTCCACTAATGAAAAACTGTTTTTT
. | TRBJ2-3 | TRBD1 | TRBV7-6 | CASSLANRGQADTQYF | TGTGCCAGCAGCTTAGCGAACAGGGGGCAGGCAGATACGCAGTATTTT
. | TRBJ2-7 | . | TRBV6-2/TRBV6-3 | CASSYGRSLYF | TGTGCCAGCAGTTACGGGAGGAGTCTATACTTC
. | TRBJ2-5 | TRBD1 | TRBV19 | CASSPQTGVETQYF | TGTGCCAGTAGTCCTCAGACAGGGGTCGAGACCCAGTACTTC
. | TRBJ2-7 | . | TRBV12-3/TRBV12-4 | CASSQGNEQYF | TGTGCCAGCAGTCAGGGTAACGAGCAGTACTTC
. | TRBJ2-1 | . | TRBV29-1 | CSVGAGEYNEQFF | TGCAGCGTGGGGGCAGGAGAGTACAATGAGCAGTTCTTC
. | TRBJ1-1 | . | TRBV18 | CASSTKGLGTEAFF | TGTGCCAGCTCTACGAAGGGGTTGGGCACTGAAGCTTTCTTT
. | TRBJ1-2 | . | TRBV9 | CASRQGSYGYTF | TGTGCCAGCAGACAGGGATCCTATGGCTACACCTTC
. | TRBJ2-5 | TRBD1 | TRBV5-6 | CASSLGIQGATETQYF | TGTGCCAGCAGCCTGGGGATACAGGGGGCGACTGAGACCCAGTACTTC
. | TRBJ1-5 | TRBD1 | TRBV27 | CASSWTGAYQPQHF | TGTGCCAGCAGTTGGACAGGGGCCTATCAGCCCCAGCATTTT
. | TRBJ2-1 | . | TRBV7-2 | CASSLEQGNYNEQFF | TGTGCCAGCAGCTTAGAACAGGGTAACTACAATGAGCAGTTCTTC
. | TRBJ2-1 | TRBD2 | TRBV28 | CASSVAGGGGRDEQFF | TGTGCCAGCAGTGTAGCGGGAGGCGGTGGACGGGATGAGCAGTTCTTC
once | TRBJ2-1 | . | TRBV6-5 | CASSYGSNEQFF | TGTGCCAGCAGTTACGGGAGCAATGAGCAGTTCTTC
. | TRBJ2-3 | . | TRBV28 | CASSITFTDTQYF | TGTGCCAGCAGTATCACGTTCACAGATACGCAGTATTTT
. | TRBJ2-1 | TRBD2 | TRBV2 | CASSSTSGRARDEQFF | TGTGCCAGCAGTTCAACTAGCGGGAGGGCCAGGGATGAGCAGTTCTTC
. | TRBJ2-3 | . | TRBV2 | CASSSLGGATQYF | TGTGCCAGCAGCTCCCTGGGGGGGGCTACGCAGTATTTT
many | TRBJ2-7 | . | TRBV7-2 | CASSALPAYEQYF | TGTGCCAGCAGCGCCCTCCCCGCCTACGAGCAGTACTTC
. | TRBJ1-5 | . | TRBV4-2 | CASSQETSNQPQHF | TGTGCCAGCAGCCAAGAGACCAGCAATCAGCCCCAGCATTTT
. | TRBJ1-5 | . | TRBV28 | CASSLGWAQPQHF | TGTGCCAGCAGTTTAGGCTGGGCTCAGCCCCAGCATTTT
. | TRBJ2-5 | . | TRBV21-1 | CASRNRGETQYF | TGTGCCAGCAGGAACAGGGGAGAGACCCAGTACTTC
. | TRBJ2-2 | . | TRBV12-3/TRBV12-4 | CASRGRNTGELFF | TGTGCCAGCAGAGGACGTAACACCGGGGAGCTGTTTTTT
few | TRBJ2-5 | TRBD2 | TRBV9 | CASSVDPGGLVKETQYF | TGTGCCAGCAGCGTAGATCCCGGGGGACTAGTGAAAGAGACCCAGTACTTC
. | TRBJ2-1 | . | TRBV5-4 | CASSFVANEQFF | TGTGCCAGCAGCTTTGTGGCAAATGAGCAGTTCTTC
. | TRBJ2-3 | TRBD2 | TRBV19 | CASSISSSGLQDTQYF | TGTGCCAGTAGTATATCCTCTAGCGGGCTTCAAGATACGCAGTATTTT
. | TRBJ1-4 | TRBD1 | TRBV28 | CASSPTGGYEKLFF | TGTGCCAGCAGCCCGACAGGGGGTTATGAAAAACTGTTTTTT
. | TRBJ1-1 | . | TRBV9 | CASSVSTGTITEAFF | TGTGCCAGCAGCGTATCTACAGGGACCATCACTGAAGCTTTCTTT